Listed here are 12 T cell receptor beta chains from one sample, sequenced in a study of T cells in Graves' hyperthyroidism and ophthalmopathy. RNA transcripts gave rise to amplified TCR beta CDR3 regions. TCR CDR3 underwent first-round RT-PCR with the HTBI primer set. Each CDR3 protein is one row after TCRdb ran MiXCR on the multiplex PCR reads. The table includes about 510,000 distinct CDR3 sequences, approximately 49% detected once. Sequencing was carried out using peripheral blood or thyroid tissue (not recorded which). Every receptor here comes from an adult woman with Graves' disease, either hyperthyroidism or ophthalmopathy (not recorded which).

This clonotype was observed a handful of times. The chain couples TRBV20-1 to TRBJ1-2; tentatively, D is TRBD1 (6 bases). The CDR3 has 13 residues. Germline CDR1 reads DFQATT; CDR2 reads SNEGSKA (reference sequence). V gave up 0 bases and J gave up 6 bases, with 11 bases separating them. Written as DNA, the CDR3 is TGCAGTGCTAGAGATTCCGGGGGCGATGGCTACACCTTC. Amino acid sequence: CSARDSGGDGYTF.

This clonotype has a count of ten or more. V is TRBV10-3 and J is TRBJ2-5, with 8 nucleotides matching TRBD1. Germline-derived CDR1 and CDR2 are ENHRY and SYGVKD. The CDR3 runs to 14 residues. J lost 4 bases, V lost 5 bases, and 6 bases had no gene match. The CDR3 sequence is CAISTDRGVETQYF. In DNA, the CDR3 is TGTGCCATCAGTACAGACAGGGGAGTAGAGACCCAGTACTTC.

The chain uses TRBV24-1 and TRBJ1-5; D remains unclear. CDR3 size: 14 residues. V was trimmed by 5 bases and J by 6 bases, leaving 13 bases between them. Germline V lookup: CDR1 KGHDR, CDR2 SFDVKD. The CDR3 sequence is CATSAAAGFQPQHF. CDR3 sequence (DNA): TGTGCCACCAGTGCGGCAGCCGGCTTTCAGCCCCAGCATTTT.

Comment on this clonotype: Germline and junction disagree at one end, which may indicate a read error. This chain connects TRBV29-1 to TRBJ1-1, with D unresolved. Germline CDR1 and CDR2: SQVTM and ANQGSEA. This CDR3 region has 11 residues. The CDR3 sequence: CSVARHTEAFF. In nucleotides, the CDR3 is TGCAGCGTTGCCAGGCACACTGAAGCCTTCTTT.

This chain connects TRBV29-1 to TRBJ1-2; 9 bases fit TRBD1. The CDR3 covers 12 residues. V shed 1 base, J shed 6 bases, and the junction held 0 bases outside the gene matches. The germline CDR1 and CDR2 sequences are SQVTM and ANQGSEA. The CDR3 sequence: CSVEGDRDGYTF. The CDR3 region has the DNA TGCAGCGTTGAAGGGGACAGGGATGGCTACACCTTC.

The CDR3 loop reads CATATGGNYGYTF. The CDR3, as DNA: TGTGCCACTGCGACAGGGGGGAACTATGGCTACACCTTC. The chain carries TRBV10-3 and TRBJ1-2; 9 nucleotides match TRBD1. Germline V lookup: CDR1 ENHRY, CDR2 SYGVKD. The CDR3 has 13 amino acids. V lost 10 bases and J lost 2; bases outside the gene matches: 5.

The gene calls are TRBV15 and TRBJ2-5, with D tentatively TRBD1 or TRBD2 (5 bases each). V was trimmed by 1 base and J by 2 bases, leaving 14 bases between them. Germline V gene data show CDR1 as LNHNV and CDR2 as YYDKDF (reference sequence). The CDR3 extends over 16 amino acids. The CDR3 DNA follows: TGTGCCACCAGCAGAGCGGGGAGCAGGGCGCAAGAGACCCAGTACTTC. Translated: CATSRAGSRAQETQYF.

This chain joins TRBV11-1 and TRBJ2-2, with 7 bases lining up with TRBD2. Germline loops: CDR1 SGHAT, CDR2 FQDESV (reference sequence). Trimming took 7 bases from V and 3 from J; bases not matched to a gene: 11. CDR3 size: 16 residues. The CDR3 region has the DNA TGTGCCAGCAACCTCGTATCGCTAGCGGACACCGGGGAGCTGTTTTTT. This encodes CASNLVSLADTGELFF.

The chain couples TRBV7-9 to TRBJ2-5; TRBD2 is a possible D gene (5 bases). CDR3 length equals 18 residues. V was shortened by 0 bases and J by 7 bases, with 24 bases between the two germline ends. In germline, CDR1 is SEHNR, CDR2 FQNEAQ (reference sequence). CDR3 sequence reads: CASSLATLDSPWGWTQYF. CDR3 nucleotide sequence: TGTGCCAGCAGCTTAGCCACTTTGGACTCTCCCTGGGGATGGACCCAGTACTTC.

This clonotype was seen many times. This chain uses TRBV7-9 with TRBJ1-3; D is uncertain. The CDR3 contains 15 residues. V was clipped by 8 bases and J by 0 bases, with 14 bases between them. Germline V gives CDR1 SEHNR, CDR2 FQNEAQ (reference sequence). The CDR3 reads CASERPGFSGNTIYF. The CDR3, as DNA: TGTGCCAGCGAACGACCGGGGTTCTCTGGAAACACCATATATTTT.

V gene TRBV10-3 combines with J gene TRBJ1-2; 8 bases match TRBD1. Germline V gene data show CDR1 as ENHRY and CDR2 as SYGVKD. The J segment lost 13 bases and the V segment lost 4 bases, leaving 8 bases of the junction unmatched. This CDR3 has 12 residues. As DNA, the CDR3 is TGTGCCATCAGTGTAGACAGGGGTGGTCGCACCTTC. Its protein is CAISVDRGGRTF.

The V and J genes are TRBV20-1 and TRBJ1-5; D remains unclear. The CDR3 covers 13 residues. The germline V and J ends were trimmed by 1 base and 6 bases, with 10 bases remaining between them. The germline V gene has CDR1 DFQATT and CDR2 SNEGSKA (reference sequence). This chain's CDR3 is CSARGSQSQPQHF. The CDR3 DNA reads TGCAGTGCTAGAGGTTCCCAGAGTCAGCCCCAGCATTTT.